This T cell receptor (beta chain) was recorded in a study of blood T cells in healthy people across ages. Study observations and caveats: Older individuals had lower TCR beta diversity per million T cells (the decline was roughly linear). Long-lived donors carried more naive CD4+ cells and greater diversity than aged donors.

The germline V gene encodes CDR1 MNHNY and CDR2 SVGAGI (reference sequence). After removal of 5 bases from V and 0 bases from J, the junction contained 6 bases not matched to a gene. CDR3 size: 15 residues. Alongside a J-beta primer mix, a sample-barcoded 5' primer served in a second PCR lasting 7 to 11 cycles. Researchers report that a template-switch adaptor with 12 random nucleotides tagged each cDNA molecule. TCRdb reprocessed the 5' RACE reads with MiXCR, giving one entry per CDR3 protein. This sample has about 1.8 million distinct CDR3 sequences, with roughly 50% found just once. With respect to this clonotype: Its target is not known.

This TCR was sampled from a woman aged 35 to 49 in good health. The rearrangement links TRBV6-6 to TRBJ1-1, with 7 bases aligning to TRBD1. Material: blood. In nucleotides, the CDR3 is TGTGCCAGCAGTCCAAAACAGGGGATGAACACTGAAGCTTTCTTT. As protein: CASSPKQGMNTEAFF.